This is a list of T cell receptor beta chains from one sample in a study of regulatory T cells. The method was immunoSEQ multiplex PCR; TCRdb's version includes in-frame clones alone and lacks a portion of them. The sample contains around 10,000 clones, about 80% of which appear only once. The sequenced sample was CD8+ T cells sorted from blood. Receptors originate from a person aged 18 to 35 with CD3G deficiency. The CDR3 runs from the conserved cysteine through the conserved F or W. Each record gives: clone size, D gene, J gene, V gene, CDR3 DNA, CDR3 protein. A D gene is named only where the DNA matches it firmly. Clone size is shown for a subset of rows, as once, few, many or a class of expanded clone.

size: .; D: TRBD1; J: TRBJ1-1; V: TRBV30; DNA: TGTGCCTGGGGCGGGACAGGGAAAGCTTTCTTT; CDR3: CAWGGTGKAFF
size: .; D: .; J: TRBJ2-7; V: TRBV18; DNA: TGTGCCAGCTCACCACCCTCCCGTAACTACGAGCAGTACTTC; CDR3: CASSPPSRNYEQYF
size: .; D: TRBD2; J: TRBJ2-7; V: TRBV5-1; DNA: TGCGCCAGCAGCTTGGGTGCTAGCGGGAGTCACGAGCAGTACTTC; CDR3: CASSLGASGSHEQYF
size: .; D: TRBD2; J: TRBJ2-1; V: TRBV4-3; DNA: TGCGCCAGCAGCCCCCTCGGGACTAGCGATAGTTATGCCTACAATGAGCAGTTCTTC; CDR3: CASSPLGTSDSYAYNEQFF
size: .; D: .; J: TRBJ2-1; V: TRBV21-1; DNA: TGTGCCAGCAGCTCAAAGGGACTATCAAATTCCTACAATGAGCAGTTCTTC; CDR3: CASSSKGLSNSYNEQFF
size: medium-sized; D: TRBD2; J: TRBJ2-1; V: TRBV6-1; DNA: TGTGCCAGCAGTGGCCGACTAGCGGGAGGGCCGGTTGAGCAGTTCTTC; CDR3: CASSGRLAGGPVEQFF
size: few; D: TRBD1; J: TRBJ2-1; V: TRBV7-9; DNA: TGTGCCAGCAGCCCTAGGGACAGGGGTATAGCCTCCTACAATGAGCAGTTCTTC; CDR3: CASSPRDRGIASYNEQFF
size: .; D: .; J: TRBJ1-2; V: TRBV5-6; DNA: TGTGCCCCTAAGTGTGACTACACCTTC; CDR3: CAPKCDYTF
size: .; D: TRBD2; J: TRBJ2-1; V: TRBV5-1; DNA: TGCGCCAGCAGCTACGGACTAGCGGGAACGAACAATGAGCAGTTCTTC; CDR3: CASSYGLAGTNNEQFF
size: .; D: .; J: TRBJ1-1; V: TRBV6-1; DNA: TGTGCCAGCAGGGACCTCGGGTCCACTGAAGCTTTCTTT; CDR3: CASRDLGSTEAFF
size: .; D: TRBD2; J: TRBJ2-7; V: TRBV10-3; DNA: TGTGCCATCAGTGAACTCGGGGGGGAGCAGTACTTC; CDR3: CAISELGGEQYF
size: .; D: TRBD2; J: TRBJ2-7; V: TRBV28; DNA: TGTGCCAGCAGTTTCAAGGACACCGGACTAGCGGGAGGACGTACCTACGAGCAGTACTTC; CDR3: CASSFKDTGLAGGRTYEQYF
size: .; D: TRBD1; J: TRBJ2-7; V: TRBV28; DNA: TGTGCCAGCAGTTTCGGGACAGGGCAAGAGCAGTACTTC; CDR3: CASSFGTGQEQYF
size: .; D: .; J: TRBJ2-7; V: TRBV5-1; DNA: TGCGCCAGCAGCCTGGGGGGGGCGGACGAGCAGTACTTC; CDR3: CASSLGGADEQYF
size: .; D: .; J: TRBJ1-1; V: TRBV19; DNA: TGTGCCAGTAGTATGTTGGCAGGCCGGAACACTGAAGCTTTCTTT; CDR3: CASSMLAGRNTEAFF
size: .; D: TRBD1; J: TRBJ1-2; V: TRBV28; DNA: TGTGCCAGCAGTTACAACTCAGGGGGCGATTTCACCTTC; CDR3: CASSYNSGGDFTF
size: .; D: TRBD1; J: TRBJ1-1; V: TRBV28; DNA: TGTGCCAGCAGTGGACAGGGAGTCACTGAAGCTTTCTTT; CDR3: CASSGQGVTEAFF
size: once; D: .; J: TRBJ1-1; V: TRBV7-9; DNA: TGTGCCAGCAGCCCCCCTAAAGCGAACACTGAAGCTTTCTTT; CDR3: CASSPPKANTEAFF
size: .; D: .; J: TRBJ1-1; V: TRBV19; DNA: TGTGCCAGTAGTATACGTGCTCAGCCGAACACTGAAGCTTTCTTT; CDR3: CASSIRAQPNTEAFF
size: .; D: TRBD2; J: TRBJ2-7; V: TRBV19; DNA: TGTGCCAGTAGTACCGGCACTAGCGGCGAGCAGTACTTC; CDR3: CASSTGTSGEQYF
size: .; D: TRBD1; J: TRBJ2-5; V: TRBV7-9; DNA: TGTGCCAGCAGCTTAGAAGGGGGCGAGACCCAGTACTTC; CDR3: CASSLEGGETQYF
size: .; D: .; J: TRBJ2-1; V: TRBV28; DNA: TGTGCCAGCAGTTTAACCGGGATAGAAAATGAGCAGTTCTTC; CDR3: CASSLTGIENEQFF
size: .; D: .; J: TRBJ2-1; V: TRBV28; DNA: TGTGCCAGCAGTTTGGGTTCCGGGGTCAATGAGCAGTTCTTC; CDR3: CASSLGSGVNEQFF
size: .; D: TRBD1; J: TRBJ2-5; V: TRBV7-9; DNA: TGTGCCAGCAGCTCACCTATCGGGACAGGGGAAGAGACCCAGTACTTC; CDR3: CASSSPIGTGEETQYF
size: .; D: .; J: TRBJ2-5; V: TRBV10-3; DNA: TGTGCCATCAGTCGATCCGCAGGGACCAAAGAGACCCAGTACTTC; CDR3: CAISRSAGTKETQYF
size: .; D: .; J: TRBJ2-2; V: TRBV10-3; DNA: TGTGCCATCAGTGCCGGCCTCACCGTCTCCACCGGGGAGCTGTTTTTT; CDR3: CAISAGLTVSTGELFF
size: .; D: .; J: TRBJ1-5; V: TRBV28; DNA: TGTGCCAGCACCCCCTGGGGAGGGATCAATCAGCCCCAGCATTTT; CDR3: CASTPWGGINQPQHF
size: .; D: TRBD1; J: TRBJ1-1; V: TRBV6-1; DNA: TGTGCCTGTTTTAGGGGGCTCACTGAAGCTTTCTTT; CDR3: CACFRGLTEAFF
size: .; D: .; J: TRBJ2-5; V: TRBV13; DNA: TGTGCCAGCAGCAGGAGGAAGAGAGGCCAAGAGACCCAGTACTTC; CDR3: CASSRRKRGQETQYF
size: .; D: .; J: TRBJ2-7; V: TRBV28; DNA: TGTGCCAGCAGTTCCGGGACGAACGAGCAGTACTTC; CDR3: CASSSGTNEQYF
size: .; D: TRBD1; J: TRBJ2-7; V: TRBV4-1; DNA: TGCGCCAGCAGCCAAGAGATTTACGGGACAGGGTATTACGAGCAGTACTTC; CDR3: CASSQEIYGTGYYEQYF
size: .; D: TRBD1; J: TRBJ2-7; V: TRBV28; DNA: TGTGCCAGCAGCCTATATTCCAGCCGGGACAGTCACTACGAGCAGTACTTC; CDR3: CASSLYSSRDSHYEQYF
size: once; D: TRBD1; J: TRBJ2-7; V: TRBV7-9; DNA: TGTGCCAGCAGCCACGGACAGGGCTACGAGCAGTACTTC; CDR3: CASSHGQGYEQYF
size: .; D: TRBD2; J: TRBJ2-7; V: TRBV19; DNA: TGTGCCAGTAGTACGGGCACTAGCGGGAGTCCCCACGAGCAGTACTTC; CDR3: CASSTGTSGSPHEQYF
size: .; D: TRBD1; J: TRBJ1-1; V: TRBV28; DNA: TGTGCCAGCAGTTTGGACAGGACTAACACTGAAGCTTTCTTT; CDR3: CASSLDRTNTEAFF
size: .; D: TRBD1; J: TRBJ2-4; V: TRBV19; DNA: TGTGCCAGTAGTATAGGGACAGGGGCCGCCAAAAACATTCAGTACTTC; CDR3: CASSIGTGAAKNIQYF
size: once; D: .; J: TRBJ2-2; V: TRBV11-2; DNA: TGTGCCAGCAGCTTAGGTCACACCGGGGAGCTGTTTTTT; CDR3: CASSLGHTGELFF
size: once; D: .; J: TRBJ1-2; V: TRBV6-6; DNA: TGTGCCAGCAGGAAAGGCAGGGAGGTCGGGGGCTACACCTTC; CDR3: CASRKGREVGGYTF
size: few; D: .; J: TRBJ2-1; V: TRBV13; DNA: TGTGCCAGCAGCTTAAGCCCGACCGGGAATGAGCAGTTCTTC; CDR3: CASSLSPTGNEQFF
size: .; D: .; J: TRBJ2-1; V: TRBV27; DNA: TGTGCCAGCAGTTTATCGTTGACGGATAATGAGCAGTTCTTC; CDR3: CASSLSLTDNEQFF
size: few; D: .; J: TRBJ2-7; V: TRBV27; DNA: TGTGCCAGCAGTTTATCGGGGGGCTTAGGGGAGCAGTACTTC; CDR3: CASSLSGGLGEQYF
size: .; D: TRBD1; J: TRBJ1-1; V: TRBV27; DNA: TGTGCCAGCAGGCGGGGGACAGGGCAGGCTGAAGCTTTCTTT; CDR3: CASRRGTGQAEAFF
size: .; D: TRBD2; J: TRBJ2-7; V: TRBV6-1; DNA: TGTGCCAGCAGTGAAGGGCTAGCGGGAGGGTACGAGCAGTACTTC; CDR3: CASSEGLAGGYEQYF
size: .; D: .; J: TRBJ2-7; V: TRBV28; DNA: TGTGCCAGCAGTTTAGCGGACAGCCTCTGGGACGAGCAGTACTTC; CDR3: CASSLADSLWDEQYF
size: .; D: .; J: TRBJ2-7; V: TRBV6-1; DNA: TGTGCCAGCCAGGGTCCAGCGCAGACCTACGAGCAGTACTTC; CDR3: CASQGPAQTYEQYF
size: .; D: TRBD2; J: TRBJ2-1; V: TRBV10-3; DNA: TGTGCCATCAGTGCCCGACTAGCGGGAGAGGGTGAGCAGTTCTTC; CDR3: CAISARLAGEGEQFF
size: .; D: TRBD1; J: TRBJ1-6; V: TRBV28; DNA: TGTGCCAGCAAGGGACAGGGGGAGACACCCCTCCACTTT; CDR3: CASKGQGETPLHF
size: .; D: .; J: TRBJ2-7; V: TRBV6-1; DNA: TGTGCCAGCAGTGTGGAACAGTCTATCCCCTACGAGCAGTACTTC; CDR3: CASSVEQSIPYEQYF